This T cell receptor (beta chain) was identified during a study of response to subunit inactivated influenza vaccine (dated by TCRdb to 2017 to 2018). General notes on the study: To follow how T cells responded to a trivalent subunit inactivated influenza vaccine, the researchers relied on deep quantitative profiling of the T cell receptor repertoire. Beyond this particular receptor, the publication reports: It was suggested by the authors that each seasonal influenza vaccination may recruit only a limited number of new T cells.

Libraries came from RT-PCR. The instrument given in TCRdb is Illumina HiSeq 2500. Using fastp at Q25 and MiXCR, TCRdb reprocessed the public reads and kept productive beta chains. Every distinct CDR3 protein forms one entry, paired with its most common genes and DNA. Recorded for this sample are around 530,000 distinct CDR3 sequences; about 17% of them occurred a single time. The ten largest clones add up to approximately 3% of the sample. This clonotype showed up just a few times. Its antigen is unknown. No much larger clone exists at a distance of one base, and base qualities are not known. The V end gives up 5 bases and the J end 8 bases, leaving 6 bases in the junction not matched to a gene. The CDR3 contains 13 residues, cysteine and phenylalanine counted. Only CDR3 DNA remains: 39 bases, in frame from the first base.

The chain couples TRBV12-3 or TRBV12-4 to TRBJ1-2; TRBD1 matches 9 bases in the middle. The sequencing here drew on CD4+ T cells sorted from PBMCs, taken less than 30 months after vaccination. The clonotype comes from a man aged 45-69 years who received an inactivated influenza vaccine. Donor details come from another sample of the same person, matched by shared clones. The CDR3 region reads CASSARQGGGYTF. The sequenced DNA is TGTGCCAGCAGTGCAAGACAGGGGGGCGGCTACACCTTC.